What follows describes a single TCR beta chain. Authors' processing steps: Estimated nucleated cell counts came from reference gene primer amplification. The assay was immunoSEQ multiplex PCR, and TCRdb's table has in-frame clones only and misses some. D and trimming come from the DNA, and the V and J calls and clone size come from that table. Of about 250,000 clones listed, around four fifths are singletons. These data originate in a study of blood T cell repertoires in COVID-19. Study overall: Some COVID-19 samples were acute and others convalescent; all came from the United States, Italy and Spain. PBMCs, B-cell-depleted T cells, or T cells provided the cDNA or gDNA that made up the material.

The trim removed 2 bases at V and 5 bases at J, leaving 7 bases unmatched. The CDR3 has 16 amino acids. CDR1 is SGHTA and CDR2 is FQGNSA in the germline V gene. The chain employs TRBV7-2 and TRBJ2-1; 9 nucleotides agree with TRBD2. The source of this sequence is a man aged 35 to 55 with acute or convalescent COVID-19. Sequencing was done on a sample of peripheral blood. In nucleotides, the CDR3 is TGTGCCAGCAGCTTAAGCCGACTAGCGGAGAACAATGAGCAGTTCTTC. As protein: CASSLSRLAENNEQFF. The whole variable domain, remainder taken from reference TRBV7-2 and TRBJ2-1, is GAGVSQSPSNKVTEKGKDVELRCDPISGHTALYWYRQSLGQGLEFLIYFQGNSAPDKSGLPSDRFSAERTGGSVSTLTIQRTQQEDSAVYLCASSLSRLAENNEQFFGPGTRLTVL.